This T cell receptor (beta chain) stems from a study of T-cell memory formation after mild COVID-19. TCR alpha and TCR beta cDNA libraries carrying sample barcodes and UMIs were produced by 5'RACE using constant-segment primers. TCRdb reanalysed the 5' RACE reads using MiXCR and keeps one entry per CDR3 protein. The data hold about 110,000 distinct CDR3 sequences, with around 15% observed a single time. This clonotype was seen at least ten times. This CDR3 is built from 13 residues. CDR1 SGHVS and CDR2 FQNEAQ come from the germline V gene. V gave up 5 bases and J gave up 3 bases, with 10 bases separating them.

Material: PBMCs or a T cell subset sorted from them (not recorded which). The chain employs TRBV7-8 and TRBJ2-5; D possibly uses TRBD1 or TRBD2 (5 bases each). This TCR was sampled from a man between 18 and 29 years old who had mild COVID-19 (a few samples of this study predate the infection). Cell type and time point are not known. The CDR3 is CASSGDGKETQYF. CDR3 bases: TGTGCCAGCAGCGGGGACGGAAAAGAGACCCAGTACTTC.